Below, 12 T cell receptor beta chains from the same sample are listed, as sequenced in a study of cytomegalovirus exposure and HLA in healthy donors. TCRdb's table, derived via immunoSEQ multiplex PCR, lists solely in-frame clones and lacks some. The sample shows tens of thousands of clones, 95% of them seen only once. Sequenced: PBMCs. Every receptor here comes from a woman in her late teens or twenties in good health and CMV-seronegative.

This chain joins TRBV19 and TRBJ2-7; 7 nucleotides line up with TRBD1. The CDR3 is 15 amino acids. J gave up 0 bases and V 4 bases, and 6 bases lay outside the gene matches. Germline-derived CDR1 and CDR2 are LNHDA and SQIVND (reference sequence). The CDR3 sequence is CASSTLTGSSYEQYF. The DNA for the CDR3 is TGTGCCAGTAGTACCCTGACAGGGAGCTCCTACGAGCAGTACTTC.

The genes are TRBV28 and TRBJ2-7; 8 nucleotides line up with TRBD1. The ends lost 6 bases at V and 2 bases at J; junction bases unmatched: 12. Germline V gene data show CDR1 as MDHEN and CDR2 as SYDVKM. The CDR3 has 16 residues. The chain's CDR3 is CASSPAAGQGAYEQYF. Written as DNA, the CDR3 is TGTGCCAGCAGCCCTGCTGCCGGACAGGGAGCCTACGAGCAGTACTTC.

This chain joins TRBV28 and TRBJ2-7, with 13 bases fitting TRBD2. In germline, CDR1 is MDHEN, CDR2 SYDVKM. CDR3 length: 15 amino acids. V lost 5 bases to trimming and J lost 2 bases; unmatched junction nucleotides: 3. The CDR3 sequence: CASSPGTSGTYEQYF. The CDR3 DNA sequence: TGTGCCAGCAGTCCGGGGACTAGCGGGACCTACGAGCAGTACTTC.

CDR3 sequence: CASSPGRNEQFF. CDR3 DNA: TGTGCCAGCAGCCCAGGGCGGAATGAGCAGTTCTTC. The chain employs TRBV7-2 and TRBJ2-1, with D tentatively TRBD1 (5 bases). V was clipped by 5 bases and J by 7 bases, with 9 bases between them. The CDR3 contains 12 residues. The germline CDR1 and CDR2 sequences are SGHTA and FQGNSA.

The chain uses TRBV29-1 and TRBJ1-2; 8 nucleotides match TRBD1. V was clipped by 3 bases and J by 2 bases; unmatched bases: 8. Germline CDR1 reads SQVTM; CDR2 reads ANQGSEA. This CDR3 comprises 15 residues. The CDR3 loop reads CSVDAGTGKNYGYTF. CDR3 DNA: TGCAGCGTTGATGCCGGGACAGGAAAAAACTATGGCTACACCTTC.

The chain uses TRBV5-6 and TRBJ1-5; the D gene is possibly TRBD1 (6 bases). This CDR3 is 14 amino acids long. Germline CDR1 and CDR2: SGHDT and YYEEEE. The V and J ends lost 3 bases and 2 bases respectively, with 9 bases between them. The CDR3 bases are TGTGCCAGCAGCTCCACAGGGCGCAATCAGCCCCAGCATTTT. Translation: CASSSTGRNQPQHF.

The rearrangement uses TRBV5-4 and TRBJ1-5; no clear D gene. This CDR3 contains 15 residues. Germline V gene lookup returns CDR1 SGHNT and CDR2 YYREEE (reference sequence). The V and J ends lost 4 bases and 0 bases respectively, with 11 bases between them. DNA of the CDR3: TGTGCCAGCAGCGATGCCCACAGTAGCAATCAGCCCCAGCATTTT. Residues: CASSDAHSSNQPQHF. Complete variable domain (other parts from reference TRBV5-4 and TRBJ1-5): ETGVTQSPTHLIKTRGQQVTLRCSSQSGHNTVSWYQQALGQGPQFIFQYYREEENGRGNFPPRFSGLQFPNYSSELNVNALELDDSALYLCASSDAHSSNQPQHFGDGTRLSIL.

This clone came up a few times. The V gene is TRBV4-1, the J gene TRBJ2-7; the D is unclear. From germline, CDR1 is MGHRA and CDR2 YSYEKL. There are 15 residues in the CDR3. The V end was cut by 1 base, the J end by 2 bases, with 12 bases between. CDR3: CASSQAKQSPYEQYF. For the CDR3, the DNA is TGCGCCAGCAGCCAAGCTAAGCAATCCCCCTACGAGCAGTACTTC.

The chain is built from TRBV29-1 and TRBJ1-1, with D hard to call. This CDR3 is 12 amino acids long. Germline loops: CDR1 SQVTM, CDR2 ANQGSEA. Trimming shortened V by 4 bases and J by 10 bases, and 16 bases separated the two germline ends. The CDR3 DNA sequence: TGCAGCGTTGTTCGGGAACCGAAGGGAGCTTTCTTT. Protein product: CSVVREPKGAFF.

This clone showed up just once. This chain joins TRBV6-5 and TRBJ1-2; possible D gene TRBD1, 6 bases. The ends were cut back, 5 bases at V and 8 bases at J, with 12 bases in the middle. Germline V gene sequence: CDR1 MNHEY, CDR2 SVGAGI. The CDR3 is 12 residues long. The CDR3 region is CASSEQGFGYTF. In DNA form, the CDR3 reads TGTGCCAGCAGTGAACAGGGTTTCGGCTACACCTTC.

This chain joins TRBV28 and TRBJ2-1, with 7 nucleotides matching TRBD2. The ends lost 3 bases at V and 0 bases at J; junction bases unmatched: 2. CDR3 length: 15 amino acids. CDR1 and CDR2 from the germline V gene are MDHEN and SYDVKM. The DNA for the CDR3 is TGTGCCAGCAGTTTGGGGGGGACCTCCTACAATGAGCAGTTCTTC. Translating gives CASSLGGTSYNEQFF.

This CDR3 reads CASSQETVQETQYF. The DNA of the CDR3 is TGCGCCAGCAGCCAAGAGACAGTCCAAGAGACCCAGTACTTC. The gene calls are TRBV4-3 and TRBJ2-5; TRBD1 is a possible D gene (5 bases). The ends were cut back, 0 bases at V and 1 base at J, with 6 bases in the middle. Germline CDR1 and CDR2: LGHNA and YSLEER. This CDR3 comprises 14 residues.